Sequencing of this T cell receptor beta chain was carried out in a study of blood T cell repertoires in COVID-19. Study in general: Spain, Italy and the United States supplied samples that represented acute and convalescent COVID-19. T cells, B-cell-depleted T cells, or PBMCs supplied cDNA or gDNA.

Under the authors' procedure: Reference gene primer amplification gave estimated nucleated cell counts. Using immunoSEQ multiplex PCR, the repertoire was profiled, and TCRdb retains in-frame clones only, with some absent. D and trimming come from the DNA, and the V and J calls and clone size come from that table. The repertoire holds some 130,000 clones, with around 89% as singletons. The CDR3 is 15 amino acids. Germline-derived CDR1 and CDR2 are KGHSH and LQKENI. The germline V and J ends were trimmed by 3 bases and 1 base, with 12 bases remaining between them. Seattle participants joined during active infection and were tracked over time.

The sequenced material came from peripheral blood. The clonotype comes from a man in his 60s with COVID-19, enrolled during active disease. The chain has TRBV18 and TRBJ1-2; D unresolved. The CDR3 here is CASSPGWQHNYGYTF. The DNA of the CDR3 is TGTGCCAGCTCACCCGGGTGGCAGCATAACTATGGCTACACCTTC.